These T cell receptor beta chains were read from a single sample in a study of blood T cells in healthy people across ages. TCRdb re-analysed the 5' RACE reads in MiXCR, keeping a single row per CDR3 protein. The sample has about 540,000 distinct CDR3 sequences; 20% to 30% are singletons. The sample also formed part of further work on T cells of mothers and their children.

The sequencing sample was made of blood. These receptors were taken from a boy aged 5 to 17 in good health. The conserved cysteine and the conserved F or W are not part of the CDR3 here. The D gene is left open where the match is weak. The size entry is marked missing in some rows and otherwise reads once, few, many or a size class.

clone_size	j_call	v_call	d_call	cdr3_aa
few	TRBJ2-7	TRBV6-1	TRBD1	ASRWQGAGEQY
few	TRBJ2-7	TRBV3-1	TRBD2	ASSQAAGRQY
NA	TRBJ2-5	TRBV20-1	NA	SARSGPVETQY
few	TRBJ1-2	TRBV20-1	TRBD1	SARTKSRGRNKGYT
NA	TRBJ2-7	TRBV10-3	NA	AISPGPSYEQY
few	TRBJ2-7	TRBV6-1	NA	AITGYEQY
NA	TRBJ2-3	TRBV7-2	NA	ASSWPGGTDTQY
NA	TRBJ2-3	TRBV7-9	TRBD2	ASSPILGLAGGTDTQY
many	TRBJ2-5	TRBV7-2	NA	ASSLVPHQETQY
few	TRBJ2-5	TRBV29-1	TRBD1	SAYTGTGRPETQY
few	TRBJ2-5	TRBV28	TRBD2	ASSWARRGEQETQY
NA	TRBJ2-1	TRBV6-2/TRBV6-3	TRBD1	ASSYSPGQGNKQF
few	TRBJ2-2	TRBV7-2	NA	ASSLRGNPEEELF
NA	TRBJ1-1	TRBV7-9	TRBD1	ASPGQGGDTEAF
NA	TRBJ2-5	TRBV19	NA	ASSFVRDWETQY
many	TRBJ2-7	TRBV7-9	NA	ASSPSRDNYEQY
NA	TRBJ2-3	TRBV29-1	TRBD1	SVRGQASTDTQY
NA	TRBJ1-5	TRBV28	NA	ASSRLPTYSNQPQH